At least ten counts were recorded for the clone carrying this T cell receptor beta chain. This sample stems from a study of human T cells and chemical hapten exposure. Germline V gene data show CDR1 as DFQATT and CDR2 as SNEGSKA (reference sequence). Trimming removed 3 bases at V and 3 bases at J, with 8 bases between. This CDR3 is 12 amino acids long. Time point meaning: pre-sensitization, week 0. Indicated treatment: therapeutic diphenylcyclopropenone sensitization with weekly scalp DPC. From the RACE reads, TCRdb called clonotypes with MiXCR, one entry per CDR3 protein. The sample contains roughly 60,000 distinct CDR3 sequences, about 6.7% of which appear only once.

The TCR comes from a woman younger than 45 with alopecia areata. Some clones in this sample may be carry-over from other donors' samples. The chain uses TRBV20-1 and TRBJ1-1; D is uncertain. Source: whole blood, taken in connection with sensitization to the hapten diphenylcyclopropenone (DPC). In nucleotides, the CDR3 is TGCAGTGCTAGTCGTGGAGACACTGAAGCTTTCTTT. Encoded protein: CSASRGDTEAFF.